The rows below give T cell receptor beta chains drawn from one sample of a study of T cell repertoires in cytomegalovirus infection. MiXCR, run by TCRdb on the reads, gives a single entry per CDR3 protein. The table has 350,000 to 400,000 distinct CDR3 sequences, just under 35% seen once. For these receptors, no antigen is known. The sample was cultured PBMCs, taken from culture after CMV antigen stimulation. These receptors originate from a human donor in good health (CMV status not recorded). Some clones in this sample may be carry-over from other donors' samples. CDR3s include the opening cysteine and the closing phenylalanine or tryptophan. D genes are given only for firm matches. Where a row states a size, it is once, few, many or the class of an expanded clone; other rows omit it.

>TRBJ2-5|NA|NA|TRBV6-5|15
CASSYSAAEQETQYF
TGTGCCAGCAGTTACTCTGCGGCGGAGCAAGAGACCCAGTACTTC
>TRBJ1-1|many|NA|TRBV6-2/TRBV6-3|13
CASSPGRYTEAFF
TGTGCCAGCAGCCCCGGGCGATACACTGAAGCTTTCTTT
>TRBJ2-1|few|NA|TRBV5-4|15
CASSLIGLDHNEQFF
TGTGCCAGCAGCTTAATAGGTCTCGACCACAATGAGCAGTTCTTC
>TRBJ1-4|few|NA|TRBV28|15
CASSLAGAQPEKLFF
TGTGCCAGCAGTTTGGCAGGGGCCCAGCCTGAAAAACTGTTTTTT
>TRBJ2-7|NA|TRBD1|TRBV20-1|13
CSAPGTGDGKQYF
TGCAGTGCTCCCGGGACAGGGGACGGGAAGCAGTACTTC
>TRBJ2-1|NA|TRBD2|TRBV19|17
CASSMFPSGSSYNEQFF
TGTGCCAGTAGTATGTTTCCTAGCGGGAGCTCCTACAATGAGCAGTTCTTC
>TRBJ2-3|few|NA|TRBV29-1|11
CSASSTDTQYF
TGCAGCGCCTCGTCCACAGATACGCAGTATTTT
>TRBJ2-1|few|NA|TRBV11-3|14
CASSSASDYNEQFF
TGTGCCAGCAGCTCTGCTAGCGACTACAATGAGCAGTTCTTC
>TRBJ1-2|NA|NA|TRBV20-1|13
CSARDKGGYGYTF
TGCAGTGCTAGAGATAAGGGAGGCTATGGCTACACCTTC
>TRBJ2-5|many|NA|TRBV7-8|14
CASSLAYRWETQYF
TGTGCCAGCAGCTTAGCGTATAGGTGGGAGACCCAGTACTTC
>TRBJ2-3|NA|TRBD2|TRBV9|15
CASSVAGLAGETQYF
TGTGCCAGCAGCGTAGCAGGACTAGCGGGAGAGACGCAGTATTTT
>TRBJ2-1|few|TRBD2|TRBV2|15
CASTKIAGGVNEQFF
TGTGCCAGCACCAAGATAGCGGGAGGGGTCAATGAGCAGTTCTTC
>TRBJ2-1|NA|TRBD2|TRBV7-8|16
CASSPLQREVANEQFF
TGTGCCAGCAGCCCGCTCCAGCGGGAAGTGGCCAATGAGCAGTTCTTC
>TRBJ1-1|many|TRBD1|TRBV7-2|17
CASSQPLQGARVTEAFF
TGTGCCAGCAGCCAACCTCTACAGGGGGCGAGGGTTACTGAAGCTTTCTTT
>TRBJ2-3|NA|NA|TRBV19|15
CASSKRTFGTDTQYF
TGTGCCAGTAGTAAGAGGACCTTCGGCACAGATACGCAGTATTTT
>TRBJ2-1|few|TRBD2|TRBV12-3/TRBV12-4|16
CASSWTSGSSYNEQFF
TGTGCCAGCAGTTGGACTAGCGGGAGTTCCTACAATGAGCAGTTCTTC
>TRBJ1-1|NA|NA|TRBV12-3/TRBV12-4|11
CASSGQTEAFF
TGTGCCAGCAGCGGACAGACTGAAGCTTTCTTT
>TRBJ2-3|few|NA|TRBV6-1|14
CASARTDIRDTQYF
TGTGCCAGCGCCAGGACAGACATTCGTGATACGCAGTATTTT
>TRBJ1-2|few|NA|TRBV6-6|17
CASLKSGRGFGVSGYTF
TGTGCCAGCCTTAAGTCGGGCAGGGGATTCGGGGTCAGTGGCTACACCTTC
>TRBJ2-7|NA|NA|TRBV12-3/TRBV12-4|14
CASSELGRPEQQYF
TGTGCCAGCAGTGAACTGGGAAGGCCGGAACAGCAGTACTTC
>TRBJ2-3|NA|NA|TRBV9|14
CASSVASGTDTQYF
TGTGCCAGCAGCGTTGCTAGCGGCACAGATACGCAGTATTTT
>TRBJ1-6|few|TRBD1|TRBV7-9|16
CASSPRQGRGNSPLHF
TGTGCCAGCAGTCCTCGACAGGGGAGGGGTAATTCACCCCTCCACTTT
>TRBJ2-5|once|TRBD2|TRBV10-3|17
CAISESTGGSGRRTQYF
TGTGCCATCAGTGAGTCTACGGGTGGCAGCGGGAGGAGGACCCAGTACTTC
>TRBJ2-3|NA|NA|TRBV12-3/TRBV12-4|12
CASSFPGGPQYF
TGTGCCAGCAGTTTCCCTGGGGGACCGCAGTATTTT
>TRBJ2-1|many|NA|TRBV18|13
CASSPQVDLEQFF
TGTGCCAGCTCACCCCAAGTTGACCTTGAGCAGTTCTTC
>TRBJ1-1|NA|NA|TRBV28|13
CASSPIPPAEAFF
TGTGCCAGCAGTCCAATTCCCCCGGCTGAAGCTTTCTTT
>TRBJ1-1|NA|NA|TRBV6-6|15
CASSYPRGSDTEAFF
TGTGCCAGCAGTTACCCTCGGGGGAGTGACACTGAAGCTTTCTTT
>TRBJ2-5|many|TRBD2|TRBV14|16
CASSLAPGLAGKTQYF
TGTGCCAGCAGCCTCGCTCCGGGACTAGCGGGAAAGACCCAGTACTTC
>TRBJ2-7|many|NA|TRBV6-1|15
CASSIEAGRAYEQYF
TGTGCCAGCAGTATCGAAGCGGGCAGGGCCTACGAGCAGTACTTC
>TRBJ2-1|NA|NA|TRBV4-2|14
CASRREVTYNEQFF
TGTGCCAGTAGGAGGGAAGTCACCTACAATGAGCAGTTCTTC
>TRBJ1-1|NA|NA|TRBV6-1|14
CASSETGPTISAFF
TGTGCCAGCAGTGAAACCGGTCCAACAATTTCAGCTTTCTTT
>TRBJ2-1|many|TRBD2|TRBV7-8|15
CASGLSGRAYNEQFF
TGTGCCAGCGGACTTAGCGGGAGGGCCTACAATGAGCAGTTCTTC
>TRBJ2-7|once|TRBD1|TRBV7-6|14
CASSPLDRGGEQYF
TGTGCCAGCAGCCCCTTGGACAGGGGAGGCGAGCAGTACTTC
>TRBJ1-5|NA|NA|TRBV7-8|17
CASSWSFGSRTPGPQHF
TGTGCCAGCAGCTGGTCGTTTGGATCACGGACTCCGGGACCCCAGCATTTT
>TRBJ2-1|NA|NA|TRBV27|12
CASSLRGFEQFF
TGTGCCAGCAGTTTACGGGGGTTTGAGCAGTTCTTC
>TRBJ2-5|few|NA|TRBV7-9|13
CASMRGEVETQYF
TGTGCCAGTATGCGAGGGGAAGTGGAGACCCAGTACTTC
>TRBJ2-5|NA|NA|TRBV7-2|17
CASSLGSRGRFQETQYF
TGTGCCAGCAGCTTAGGATCAAGGGGGAGATTCCAAGAGACCCAGTACTTC
>TRBJ2-3|once|TRBD2|TRBV15|20
CATSRARGTSGSGRTDTQYF
TGTGCCACCAGCAGAGCGAGAGGGACTAGCGGGAGTGGGCGCACAGATACGCAGTATTTT
>TRBJ2-1|NA|TRBD2|TRBV28|13
CASSRGGPHEQFF
TGTGCCAGCAGTCGCGGGGGTCCGCATGAGCAGTTCTTC
>TRBJ1-4|few|NA|TRBV7-2|18
CASSLYGFSRLGSEKLFF
TGTGCCAGCAGCTTATACGGCTTCAGCCGCCTCGGGAGCGAAAAACTGTTTTTT
>TRBJ1-2|many|NA|TRBV7-2|13
CASSHGTPYGYTF
TGTGCCAGCAGCCACGGAACTCCGTATGGCTACACCTTC
>TRBJ2-2|few|NA|TRBV4-1|19
CASSQDLVVGKANTGELFF
TGCGCCAGCAGCCAAGATCTAGTCGTAGGTAAAGCGAACACCGGGGAGCTGTTTTTT
>TRBJ1-6|NA|NA|TRBV19|14
CASRSGTPNSPLHF
TGTGCCAGCAGATCCGGGACTCCGAATTCACCCCTCCACTTT
>TRBJ2-1|few|NA|TRBV20-1|14
CSARARRATNEQFF
TGCAGTGCTAGAGCGAGACGAGCAACAAATGAGCAGTTCTTC
>TRBJ2-5|few|NA|TRBV5-4|12
CASSLDRGTQYF
TGTGCCAGCAGCTTGGATCGTGGGACCCAGTACTTC
>TRBJ1-4|few|NA|TRBV7-2|17
CASSPPGRGRANEKLFF
TGTGCCAGCAGCCCCCCGGGGAGGGGCAGGGCTAATGAAAAACTGTTTTTT
>TRBJ1-1|NA|NA|TRBV7-2|13
CASSIEMNTEAFF
TGTGCCAGCAGCATCGAGATGAACACTGAAGCTTTCTTT
>TRBJ1-5|few|NA|TRBV5-4|16
CASSLGGGQSNQPQHF
TGTGCCAGCAGCTTGGGAGGTGGACAGAGCAATCAGCCCCAGCATTTT